Listed below are T cell receptor beta chains from one sample, sequenced in a study of OX40 agonist ivuxolimab in advanced cancers. Assay: immunoSEQ multiplex PCR; the TCRdb copy retains only in-frame clones and omits some. This sample has 50,000 to 70,000 clones, with around nine tenths found just once. The sample consisted of CD4+ or CD8+ T cells sorted from blood, taken in a trial of the OX40 agonist ivuxolimab. The receptors derive from an adult with an advanced solid tumor such as melanoma, head and neck, liver or kidney cancer. CDR3s include the opening cysteine and the closing phenylalanine or tryptophan. A D gene is named only where the DNA matches it firmly. Clone size, where shown, is once, few, many, or a class for clones that have expanded.

. | 15 | TRBJ1-5 | . | TRBV6-1 | CASSERQISNQPQHF | TGTGCCAGCAGTGAAAGACAGATTAGCAATCAGCCCCAGCATTTT
. | 12 | TRBJ1-1 | . | TRBV11-2 | CASSLDLGEAFF | TGTGCCAGCAGCTTAGATCTGGGTGAAGCTTTCTTT
. | 16 | TRBJ1-4 | . | TRBV21-1 | CASSTPHRGSNEKLFF | TGTGCCAGCAGCACACCCCACAGGGGGTCTAATGAAAAACTGTTTTTT
. | 13 | TRBJ2-7 | . | TRBV7-9 | CASSRDHFHEQYF | TGTGCCAGCAGCCGGGACCACTTCCACGAGCAGTACTTC
TRBD2 | 19 | TRBJ2-3 | . | TRBV11-2 | CASSRGTSGTTGPTDTQYF | TGTGCCAGCAGCCGTGGGACTAGCGGGACGACTGGCCCCACAGATACGCAGTATTTT
. | 14 | TRBJ1-4 | . | TRBV7-9 | CASSSSGGGEKLFF | TGTGCCAGCAGCTCCAGCGGGGGGGGAGAAAAACTGTTTTTT
TRBD1 | 13 | TRBJ2-7 | . | TRBV28 | CASRPTGGAGQYF | TGTGCCAGCAGACCCACAGGGGGCGCTGGGCAGTACTTC
TRBD1 | 14 | TRBJ2-5 | . | TRBV11-1 | CASSLEDRAETQYF | TGTGCCAGCAGCTTAGAAGACAGGGCAGAGACCCAGTACTTC
TRBD1 | 13 | TRBJ1-2 | . | TRBV6-4 | CASSWDREYGYTF | TGTGCCAGCAGTTGGGACAGGGAGTATGGCTACACCTTC
. | 14 | TRBJ1-1 | . | TRBV6-6 | CASITGLGNTEAFF | TGTGCCAGCATCACAGGGCTCGGGAACACTGAAGCTTTCTTT
. | 14 | TRBJ2-3 | . | TRBV10-1 | CASSDGQGTDTQYF | TGCGCCAGCAGTGACGGGCAGGGCACAGATACGCAGTATTTT
. | 12 | TRBJ1-1 | . | TRBV5-6 | CASSLWGIEAFF | TGTGCCAGCAGCTTGTGGGGCATTGAAGCTTTCTTT
. | 12 | TRBJ1-2 | . | TRBV30 | CAWRGAVAGYTF | TGTGCCTGGAGGGGGGCGGTGGCTGGCTACACCTTC
. | 15 | TRBJ1-5 | . | TRBV6-6 | CASVTRADSNQPQHF | TGTGCCAGCGTGACCCGGGCGGATAGCAATCAGCCCCAGCATTTT
. | 13 | TRBJ1-4 | once | TRBV9 | CASTTGSGEKLFF | TGTGCCAGCACGACAGGTAGTGGGGAAAAACTGTTTTTT
. | 14 | TRBJ2-7 | . | TRBV30 | CAWYQTVHPYEQYF | TGTGCCTGGTACCAGACGGTCCACCCCTACGAGCAGTACTTC
TRBD1 | 15 | TRBJ1-5 | . | TRBV27 | CASSYRPGGDQPQHF | TGTGCCAGCAGTTATAGACCAGGGGGCGATCAGCCCCAGCATTTT
. | 12 | TRBJ1-1 | . | TRBV19 | CASRKENTEAFF | TGTGCCTCACGGAAGGAGAACACTGAAGCTTTCTTT
TRBD1 | 15 | TRBJ2-5 | . | TRBV5-4 | CASSLNPGQQETQYF | TGTGCCAGCAGCTTGAACCCGGGACAGCAAGAGACCCAGTACTTC
. | 13 | TRBJ2-3 | . | TRBV10-1 | CASSNLVADTQYF | TGCGCCAGCAGTAACTTAGTGGCAGATACGCAGTATTTT
. | 13 | TRBJ1-1 | . | TRBV27 | CASSFGENTEAFF | TGTGCCAGCAGTTTCGGGGAGAACACTGAAGCTTTCTTT
TRBD1 | 16 | TRBJ1-3 | . | TRBV15 | CATSRVPGGSGNTIYF | TGTGCCACCAGCAGAGTTCCAGGGGGCTCTGGAAACACCATATATTTT